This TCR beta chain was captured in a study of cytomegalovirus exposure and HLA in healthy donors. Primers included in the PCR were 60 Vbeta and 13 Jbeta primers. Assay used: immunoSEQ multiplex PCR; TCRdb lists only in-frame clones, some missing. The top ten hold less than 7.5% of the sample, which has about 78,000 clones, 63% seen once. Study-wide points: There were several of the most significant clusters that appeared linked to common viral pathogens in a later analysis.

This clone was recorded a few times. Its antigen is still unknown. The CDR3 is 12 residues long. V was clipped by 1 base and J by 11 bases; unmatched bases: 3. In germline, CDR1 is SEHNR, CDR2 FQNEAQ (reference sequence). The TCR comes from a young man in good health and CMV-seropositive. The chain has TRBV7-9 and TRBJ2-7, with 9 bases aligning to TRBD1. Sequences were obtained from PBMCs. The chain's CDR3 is CASSLETGGEYF. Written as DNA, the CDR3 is TGTGCCAGCAGCTTAGAGACAGGGGGGGAGTACTTC.